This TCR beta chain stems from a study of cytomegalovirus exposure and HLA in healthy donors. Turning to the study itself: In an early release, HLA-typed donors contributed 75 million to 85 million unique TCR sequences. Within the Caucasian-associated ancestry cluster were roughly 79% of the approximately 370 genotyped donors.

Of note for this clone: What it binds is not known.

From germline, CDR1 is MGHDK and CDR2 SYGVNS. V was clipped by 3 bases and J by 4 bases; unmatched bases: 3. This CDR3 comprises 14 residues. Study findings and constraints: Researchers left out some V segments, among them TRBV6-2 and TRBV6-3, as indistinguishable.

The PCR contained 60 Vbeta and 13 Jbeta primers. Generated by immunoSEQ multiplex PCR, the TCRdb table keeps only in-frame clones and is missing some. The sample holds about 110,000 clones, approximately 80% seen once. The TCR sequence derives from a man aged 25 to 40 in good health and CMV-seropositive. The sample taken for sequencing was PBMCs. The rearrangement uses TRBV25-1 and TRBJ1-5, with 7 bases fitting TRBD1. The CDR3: CASSDGTDNQPQHF. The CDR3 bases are TGTGCCAGCAGTGATGGGACAGATAATCAGCCCCAGCATTTT.